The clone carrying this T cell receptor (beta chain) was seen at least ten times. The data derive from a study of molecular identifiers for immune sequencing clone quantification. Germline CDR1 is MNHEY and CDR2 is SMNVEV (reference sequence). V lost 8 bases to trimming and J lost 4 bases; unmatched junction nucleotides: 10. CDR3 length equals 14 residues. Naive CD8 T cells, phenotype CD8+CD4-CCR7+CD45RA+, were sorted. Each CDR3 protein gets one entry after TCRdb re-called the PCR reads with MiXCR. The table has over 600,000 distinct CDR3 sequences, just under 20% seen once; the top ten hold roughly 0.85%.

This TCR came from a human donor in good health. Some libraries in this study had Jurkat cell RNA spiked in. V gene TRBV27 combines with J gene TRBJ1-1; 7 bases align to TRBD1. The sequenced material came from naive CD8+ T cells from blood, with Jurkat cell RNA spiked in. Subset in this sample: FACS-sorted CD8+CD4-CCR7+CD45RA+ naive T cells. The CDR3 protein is CASLRVAGGTEAFF. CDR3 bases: TGTGCCAGCCTCCGGGTCGCAGGGGGCACTGAAGCTTTCTTT.